Listed below are T cell receptor beta chains from one sample, sequenced in a study of memory CD4+ T cells and cytomegalovirus serostatus. TCRdb's copy holds only in-frame clones and misses some; the assay was immunoSEQ multiplex PCR. The repertoire holds 50,000 to 70,000 clones, with about 80% as singletons. The source material was memory CD4+ T cells from blood. These receptors originate from an adult in good health and CMV-seropositive. Each CDR3 is given with its conserved first and last residue. Fields, in order: D gene, J gene, V gene, clone size, CDR3 protein, CDR3 DNA. The D gene is left open where the match is weak. Clone size appears in some rows only: once, few, many, or a class for an expanded clone.

D: -; J: TRBJ2-4; V: TRBV6-1; size: few; CDR3: CASSVQDHIQYF; DNA: TGTGCCAGCAGTGTACAGGACCACATTCAGTACTTC
D: -; J: TRBJ1-5; V: TRBV30; size: -; CDR3: CAWSVRLPNQPQHF; DNA: TGTGCCTGGAGTGTACGCCTTCCAAATCAGCCCCAGCATTTT
D: -; J: TRBJ2-3; V: TRBV19; size: -; CDR3: CASSLRLLPSDTQYF; DNA: TGTGCCAGTAGTCTCAGGCTACTCCCCTCAGATACGCAGTATTTT
D: TRBD1; J: TRBJ2-7; V: TRBV11-1; size: -; CDR3: CASSRQGSEQYF; DNA: TGTGCCAGCAGCCGACAGGGCTCCGAGCAGTACTTC
D: TRBD1; J: TRBJ1-2; V: TRBV6-1; size: -; CDR3: CASSLGQSYGYTF; DNA: TGTGCCAGCAGTTTGGGACAGAGCTATGGCTACACCTTC
D: -; J: TRBJ2-6; V: TRBV7-2; size: -; CDR3: CASSPGRLSGANVLTF; DNA: TGTGCCAGCAGCCCGGGACGGCTCTCTGGGGCCAACGTCCTGACTTTC
D: TRBD1; J: TRBJ1-1; V: TRBV4-3; size: -; CDR3: CASSLKQGFKNTEAFF; DNA: TGCGCCAGCAGCCTCAAACAGGGGTTTAAGAACACTGAAGCTTTCTTT
D: -; J: TRBJ1-1; V: TRBV9; size: -; CDR3: CASSLALLEAFF; DNA: TGTGCCAGCAGCTTAGCCCTCCTTGAAGCTTTCTTT
D: -; J: TRBJ1-2; V: TRBV18; size: -; CDR3: CASSPDRSNYGYTF; DNA: TGTGCCAGCTCACCAGATAGGAGTAACTATGGCTACACCTTC
D: -; J: TRBJ1-5; V: TRBV10-3; size: -; CDR3: CAISNRDGNQPQHF; DNA: TGTGCCATCAGCAACAGGGATGGCAATCAGCCCCAGCATTTT